This T cell receptor (beta chain) was obtained from a study of blood T cell repertoires in COVID-19. Study as a whole: The United States, Italy and Spain were the sources of the acute and convalescent COVID-19 samples. PBMCs, B-cell-depleted T cells, or T cells provided the cDNA or gDNA that made up the material.

This CDR3 region has 14 residues. CDR1 and CDR2 from the germline V gene are LGHDT and YNNKEL (reference sequence). The V end lost 2 bases, the J end lost 5 bases, and 13 bases lay between the germline ends. Authors' analysis steps: By means of reference gene primer amplification, nucleated cell counts were estimated. Assay: immunoSEQ multiplex PCR; the TCRdb copy retains only in-frame clones and omits some. V and J calls and clone size are as listed in that table; D and trimming were resolved from the DNA. The top ten hold approximately 4% of the sample, which has some 190,000 clones, more than 75% seen once.

Sequenced: peripheral blood. The chain has TRBV3-1 (or the pseudogene TRBV3-2) and TRBJ2-7; TRBD2 is a possible D gene (5 bases). The sequence derives from a human donor in a cohort sampled during active COVID-19. The CDR3 DNA sequence: TGTGCCAGCAGCCAAATGGTTTTGCGGGACGAGCAGTACTTC. Translated: CASSQMVLRDEQYF.